A selection of T cell receptor beta chains follows, all from one sample in a study of blood T cells in healthy people across ages. TCRdb re-called the 5' RACE reads with MiXCR, one entry per CDR3 protein. The sample lists hundreds of thousands of distinct CDR3 sequences; approximately 49% were seen once. Specimen: blood. The receptors derive from a young man in good health. The CDR3 runs from the conserved cysteine through the conserved F or W. A D gene is named only where the DNA matches it firmly. Clone size is not always given. Where it is, it says once, few, many or a class for expanded clones.

J: TRBJ1-4
size: many
V: TRBV7-2
D: NA
DNA: TGTGCCAGCAGCTATCAACAGGGTCAGGAAAAACTGTTTTTT
CDR3: CASSYQQGQEKLFF

J: TRBJ1-2
size: NA
V: TRBV6-2/TRBV6-3
D: TRBD1
DNA: TGTGCCAGCAGTTACTCGGCCACAGGGGATGGCTACACCTTC
CDR3: CASSYSATGDGYTF

J: TRBJ1-2
size: few
V: TRBV7-9
D: NA
DNA: TGTGCCAGCAGGGGCCACTATGGCTACACCTTC
CDR3: CASRGHYGYTF

J: TRBJ2-5
size: many
V: TRBV10-2
D: NA
DNA: TGCGCCAGCAGTGAGTGGGGGGAGACCCAGTACTTC
CDR3: CASSEWGETQYF

J: TRBJ2-7
size: NA
V: TRBV5-1
D: NA
DNA: TGCGCCAGCGGCTCCGAGACAGTAATCCACGAGCAGTACTTC
CDR3: CASGSETVIHEQYF

J: TRBJ2-3
size: few
V: TRBV7-9
D: NA
DNA: TGTGCCAGCAGACAGGGAGGAGCCTCAGATACGCAGTATTTT
CDR3: CASRQGGASDTQYF

J: TRBJ2-7
size: NA
V: TRBV27
D: TRBD1
DNA: TGTGCCAGCAGTTTTAGGGGGACAGGGGCTCGCGAGCAGTACTTC
CDR3: CASSFRGTGAREQYF

J: TRBJ2-3
size: NA
V: TRBV9
D: NA
DNA: TGTGCCAGCAGCGCCGAACCGACAGGCAACACAGATACGCAGTATTTT
CDR3: CASSAEPTGNTDTQYF

J: TRBJ2-3
size: few
V: TRBV5-1
D: NA
DNA: TGCGCCAGCAGCTTGGAGGCAGCAGATACGCAGTATTTT
CDR3: CASSLEAADTQYF

J: TRBJ2-3
size: few
V: TRBV28
D: TRBD2
DNA: TGTGCCAGCAGTAACAGACTAGCGGGGAACACAGATACGCAGTATTTT
CDR3: CASSNRLAGNTDTQYF

J: TRBJ2-1
size: NA
V: TRBV20-1
D: TRBD2
DNA: TGCAGTGTTAGTGCCGGGGGGTACGAGCAGTTCTTC
CDR3: CSVSAGGYEQFF

J: TRBJ1-5
size: NA
V: TRBV27
D: NA
DNA: TGTGCCAGCAGTTTATCCGGGGGGGCTTTCCAGCCCCAGCATTTT
CDR3: CASSLSGGAFQPQHF

J: TRBJ2-5
size: NA
V: TRBV10-3
D: NA
DNA: TGTACCATCAGTGAGTCGACTGGCAGTGGGGAGACCCAGTACTTC
CDR3: CTISESTGSGETQYF